This TCR beta chain was found in a study of identical twins. Points from the study as a whole: Within cord blood, abundant beta clonotypes carried fewer insertions, but memory repertoires showed no such trend. Beta out-of-frame sequences displayed a weaker excess of sharing between twins.

CDR3 length equals 13 residues. Trimming pared 4 bases from V and 2 bases from J, leaving 10 bases between. Germline V gene sequence: CDR1 SGHKS, CDR2 YYEKEE (reference sequence). This clonotype was detected ten times or more. No antigen is known for it. Unique molecular identifiers were present on cDNA, and template switching added a universal primer site. TCRdb re-called the 5' RACE reads with MiXCR, one entry per CDR3 protein. This sample yields around 290,000 distinct CDR3 sequences, of which 8.5% to 9.5% are seen a single time; approximately 6.6% belongs to the top ten. The same data also contributed to another study, on yellow fever vaccine responses in identical twins. From that second work: Twins reportedly appeared to share part of their vaccine T cell response while keeping part individual.

The origin of this receptor is a young woman in good health. This rearrangement joins TRBV5-5 to TRBJ2-7, with D unclear. Sequenced sample: CD8+ T cells sorted from blood. The CDR3 DNA sequence: TGTGCCAGCAGCCTCCGGACGGCCTACGAGCAGTACTTC. Protein: CASSLRTAYEQYF.